This T cell receptor (beta chain) emerged from a study of response to subunit inactivated influenza vaccine. Trimming left V 2 bases short and J 1 base short, with 5 bases between. The CDR3 is made up of 13 amino acids. CDR1 and CDR2 from the germline V gene are SGHTA and FQGNSA. Each CDR3 protein is one row after TCRdb ran MiXCR on the RT-PCR reads. The sample lists 290,000 or so distinct CDR3 sequences, 20% to 25% occurring once. At least ten counts were recorded for this clonotype. The rearrangement joins TRBV7-2 to TRBJ1-1, with unresolved D. The sequencing here drew on PBMCs from blood, taken around 22 months after vaccination. The receptor's source is a man aged 45-69 years who received an inactivated influenza vaccine. For the CDR3, the DNA is TGTGCCAGCAGCTTATTTCAGAACACTGAAGCTTTCTTT. Its protein is CASSLFQNTEAFF.